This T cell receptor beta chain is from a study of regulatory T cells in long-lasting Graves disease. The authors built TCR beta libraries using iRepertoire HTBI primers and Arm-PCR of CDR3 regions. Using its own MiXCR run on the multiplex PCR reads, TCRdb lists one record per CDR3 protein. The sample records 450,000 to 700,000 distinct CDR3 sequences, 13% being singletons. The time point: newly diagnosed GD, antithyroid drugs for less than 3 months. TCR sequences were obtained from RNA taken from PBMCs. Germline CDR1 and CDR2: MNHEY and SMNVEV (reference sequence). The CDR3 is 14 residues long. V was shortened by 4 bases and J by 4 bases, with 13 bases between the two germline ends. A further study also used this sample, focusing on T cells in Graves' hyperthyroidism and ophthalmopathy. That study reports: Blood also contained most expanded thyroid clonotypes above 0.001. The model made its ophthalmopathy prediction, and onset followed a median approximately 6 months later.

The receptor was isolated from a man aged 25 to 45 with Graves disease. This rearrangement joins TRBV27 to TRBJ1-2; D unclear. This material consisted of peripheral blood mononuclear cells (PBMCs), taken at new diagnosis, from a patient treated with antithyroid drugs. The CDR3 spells CASSSYSTSYGYTF. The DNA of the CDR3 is TGTGCCAGCAGTTCATATTCGACAAGCTATGGCTACACCTTC.